These 21 T cell receptor beta chains originate from one sample sequenced in a study of T cells in Graves' hyperthyroidism and ophthalmopathy. Amplification of TCR beta CDR3 regions used RNA as the template. Primed by the HTBI set, a first-round RT-PCR was run on the TCR CDR3. TCRdb reanalysed the multiplex PCR reads using MiXCR and keeps one entry per CDR3 protein. The sample has roughly 630,000 distinct CDR3 sequences, about a sixth seen once. Sequencing was performed on blood. The receptors stem from a woman aged 25 to 39 with Graves' hyperthyroidism.

This clonotype has ten or more counts. The chain carries TRBV5-6 and TRBJ2-1; D ambiguous. This CDR3 comprises 16 residues. Germline CDR1 and CDR2: SGHDT and YYEEEE. V dropped 0 bases and J dropped 0 bases, with 10 bases sitting between them. The CDR3 here is CASSLVADSSYNEQFF. The CDR3 nucleotides read TGTGCCAGCAGCTTGGTGGCGGATAGCTCCTACAATGAGCAGTTCTTC. Full variable domain (rest looked up from reference TRBV5-6 and TRBJ2-1): DAGVTQSPTHLIKTRGQQVTLRCSPKSGHDTVSWYQQALGQGPQFIFQYYEEEERQRGNFPDRFSGHQFPNYSSELNVNALLLGDSALYLCASSLVADSSYNEQFFGPGTRLTVL.

The sample holds many counts of this clonotype. The chain combines TRBV6-2 or TRBV6-3 with TRBJ2-1; TRBD1 might be the D (5 bases). The CDR3 covers 17 residues. Germline lookup yields CDR1 MNHEY and CDR2 SVGEGT. Trimming stripped 5 bases from V and 8 bases from J, with 25 bases between. The CDR3 DNA reads as TGTGCCAGCAGTCGCGCGTCACATGGAGCAGGGTCCTATGAGCAGTTCTTC. Encoded protein: CASSRASHGAGSYEQFF.

This clonotype was seen ten or more times. The rearrangement joins TRBV30 to TRBJ1-1; TRBD1 agrees at 9 bases. The CDR3 extends over 14 amino acids. Trimming took 1 base from V and 4 from J; bases not matched to a gene: 4. Germline values: CDR1 GTSNPN, CDR2 SVGIG (reference sequence). CDR3 nucleotides: TGTGCCTGGAGTGGGGACAGGGTGACCACTGAAGCTTTCTTT. Protein: CAWSGDRVTTEAFF.

The rearrangement uses TRBV29-1 and TRBJ2-7; D possibly uses TRBD1 or TRBD2 (5 bases each). Deletions cut 4 bases from V and 4 bases from J, with 11 bases between. Per the germline V gene, CDR1 is SQVTM and CDR2 is ANQGSEA. The CDR3 has 12 residues. CDR3: CSVGVGGYEQYF. As DNA, the CDR3 is TGCAGCGTTGGCGTTGGGGGATACGAGCAGTACTTC.

The chain employs TRBV7-9 and TRBJ2-1; D ambiguous. Germline CDR1 is SEHNR and CDR2 is FQNEAQ (reference sequence). The length of the CDR3 is 12 residues. The V and J ends lost 10 bases and 4 bases respectively, with 11 bases between them. CDR3: CATGQSYNEQFF. In DNA form, the CDR3 reads TGTGCCACGGGCCAGTCTTACAATGAGCAGTTCTTC.

This clonotype was seen a handful of times. An end of the junction does not agree with germline; a read error may underlie this. This sequence joins TRBV6-6 and TRBJ1-5, with unresolved D. Germline V gene lookup returns CDR1 MNHNY and CDR2 SVGAGI (reference sequence). The CDR3 runs to 14 residues. The CDR3 is CASSYSRGNRPQHF. The DNA of the CDR3 is TGTGCCAGCAGTTACAGTCGAGGCAATCGGCCCCAGCATTTT.

This clonotype was seen at least ten times. The rearrangement joins TRBV6-2 or TRBV6-3 to TRBJ1-1; D uncertain. V lost 5 bases to trimming and J lost 6 bases, with 28 bases between them. Germline CDR1 MNHEY, CDR2 SVGEGT. This CDR3 contains 18 residues. The CDR3 loop is CASSKEKRGLFLVPEAFF. The CDR3 nucleotides are TGTGCCAGCAGTAAGGAGAAAAGAGGCCTTTTTTTGGTACCTGAAGCTTTCTTT.

In its sample, this clonotype was seen a few times. This sequence joins TRBV27 and TRBJ2-2; D perhaps matches TRBD2 (6 bases). This CDR3 has 14 amino acids. Looked up from germline, CDR1 is MNHEY and CDR2 is SMNVEV (reference sequence). Trimming shortened V by 2 bases and J by 4 bases, and 8 bases separated the two germline ends. CDR3 nucleotide sequence: TGTGCCAGCAGTTTACTTAGCGGCACCGGGGAGCTGTTTTTT. Protein sequence: CASSLLSGTGELFF.

This clonotype turned up a few times. V is TRBV20-1 and J is TRBJ1-1; D remains unclear. The CDR3 totals 14 residues. Trimming took off 2 bases at V and 0 bases at J, with 10 bases between the two ends. Germline CDR1 reads DFQATT; CDR2 reads SNEGSKA (reference sequence). The DNA of the CDR3 is TGCAGTGCTAGAATTGCGGGATTGAACACTGAAGCTTTCTTT. Translation: CSARIAGLNTEAFF.

Details on this clonotype: Just one base apart from a much larger clone, this may be a read error. The chain joins TRBV3-1 to TRBJ2-3; no firm D call. The CDR3 is 14 amino acids. Per germline, CDR1 LGHDT and CDR2 YNNKEL (reference sequence). The CDR3: CASCQQASTDAQYF. The CDR3 nucleotides read TGTGCCAGCTGCCAGCAGGCTTCCACAGATGCGCAGTATTTT.

Comments on this clonotype: A read error may explain this, as a much larger clone is one base away. The CDR3 is CASSPPIGHEQYF. The CDR3 DNA is TGTGCCAGCTCACCACCCATTGGTCACGAGCAGTACTTC. J is TRBJ2-7 and V is TRBV18; D call uncertain. V shed 0 bases and J shed 5 bases, with 8 bases lying between them. This CDR3 has 13 amino acids. Germline loops: CDR1 KGHSH, CDR2 LQKENI.

This clonotype was seen at least ten times. The chain combines TRBV5-1 with TRBJ2-1; D perhaps matches TRBD1 (6 bases). Germline CDR1 and CDR2: SGHRS and YFSETQ. Deletions cut 4 bases from V and 5 bases from J, with 10 bases between. The CDR3 is made up of 13 amino acids. The CDR3 nucleotides read TGCGCCAGCAGCCGGGACAACAACAATGAGCAGTTCTTC. It translates to CASSRDNNNEQFF.

In its sample, this clonotype was seen many times. The V gene is TRBV6-1, the J gene TRBJ1-5; TRBD1 matches at 7 bases. Germline V CDR1 and CDR2: MNHNS, SASEGT. CDR3 length: 15 amino acids. The J segment lost 7 bases and the V segment lost 5 bases, leaving 11 bases of the junction unmatched. In DNA form, the CDR3 reads TGTGCCAGCAGTTTCTCGAAGACAGGGTTGCAGCCCCAGCATTTT. Protein product: CASSFSKTGLQPQHF.

This clonotype has ten or more counts. This sequence joins TRBV2 and TRBJ2-1, with TRBD2 matching over 7 bases. Trimming cost V 6 bases and J 4 bases; bases outside gene matches: 9. CDR1 and CDR2 (germline): SNHLY, FYNNEI. This CDR3 comprises 15 residues. This CDR3 reads CASRIKLSGYNEQFF. The CDR3 DNA is TGTGCCAGCAGGATAAAGCTTAGCGGGTACAATGAGCAGTTCTTC.

This clonotype was picked up many times. V and J are TRBV19 and TRBJ2-1; D perhaps matches TRBD1 (6 bases). Germline CDR1 reads LNHDA; CDR2 reads SQIVND (reference sequence). This CDR3 contains 16 residues. The germline V and J ends were trimmed by 5 bases and 4 bases, with 18 bases remaining between them. The CDR3 DNA sequence: TGTGCCAGTAGTTCCAGGGGCGGGCGGCATTACAATGAGCAGTTCTTC. Protein sequence: CASSSRGGRHYNEQFF.

This clonotype was recorded a few times. The genes are TRBV29-1 and TRBJ2-1; 13 nucleotides agree with TRBD2. After removal of 2 bases from V and 9 bases from J, the junction contained 4 bases not matched to a gene. The CDR3 sequence is 14 residues long. CDR1 is SQVTM, CDR2 ANQGSEA, per germline. CDR3 protein: CSVETGTSGIEQFF. The DNA of the CDR3 is TGCAGCGTTGAAACCGGGACTAGCGGGATTGAGCAGTTCTTC.

The sample holds a few counts of this clonotype. The chain is built from TRBV25-1 and TRBJ1-2; D unresolved. The CDR3 contains 13 residues. Trimming pared 4 bases from V and 10 bases from J, leaving 16 bases between. Germline CDR1 MGHDK, CDR2 SYGVNS. The CDR3 is CASSASLPILYTF. The CDR3 coding sequence is TGTGCCAGCAGTGCCAGCCTACCAATACTCTACACCTTC.

In this sample, this clonotype turned up many times. The genes are TRBV12-3 or TRBV12-4 and TRBJ1-4; a possible D gene is TRBD1 (5 bases). The length of the CDR3 is 18 residues. The ends were cut back, 5 bases at V and 1 base at J, with 20 bases in the middle. The CDR3 DNA reads TGTGCCAGCAGTCCAGGACTCTTCTCAACAGGAACTAATGAAAAACTGTTTTTT. Translation: CASSPGLFSTGTNEKLFF.

This clonotype was seen only a few times. This chain joins TRBV7-6 and TRBJ2-2, with a weak D call TRBD1 (6 bases). The V gene's germline CDR1 is SGHVS and CDR2 FNYEAQ. Trimming removed 5 bases at V and 2 bases at J, with 12 bases between. This CDR3 contains 15 residues. CDR3 region: CASSRDTINTGELFF. The CDR3 region has the DNA TGTGCCAGCAGCCGGGACACGATCAACACCGGGGAGCTGTTTTTT.

This clonotype has ten or more counts. The gene calls are TRBV7-9 and TRBJ2-7; 7 bases are a match to TRBD1. J gave up 0 bases and V 4 bases, and 6 bases lay outside the gene matches. Per germline, CDR1 SEHNR and CDR2 FQNEAQ (reference sequence). CDR3 size: 15 residues. The CDR3 region is CASSSDRESSYEQYF. The CDR3, as DNA: TGTGCCAGCAGCTCCGACAGGGAAAGCTCCTACGAGCAGTACTTC.

A remark on this clonotype: This may be a read error: a much more frequent sequence differs by one nucleotide. V is TRBV5-1 and J is TRBJ1-2; possibly TRBD1 for D (6 bases). CDR1 and CDR2 (germline): SGHRS, YFSETQ. The CDR3 totals 14 residues. The CDR3 bases are TGCGCCAGCAGCGCTTACAGGGACTACTATGGCTGCACCTTC. Translation: CASSAYRDYYGCTF. Filled out from reference TRBV5-1 and TRBJ1-2, the complete variable domain reads KAGVTQTPRYLIKTRGQQVTLSCSPISGHRSVSWYQQTPGQGLQFLFEYFSETQRNKGNFPGRFSGRQFSNSRSEMNVSTLELGDSALYLCASSAYRDYYGCTFGSGTRLTVV.